What follows are 24 T cell receptor beta chains derived from one specimen sequenced in a study of blood T cell repertoires in COVID-19. The table came from immunoSEQ multiplex PCR; TCRdb's copy has only in-frame clones and leaves some out. Seen here are hundreds of thousands of clones, around 90% observed once, and the top ten hold less than 15%. Sequencing input: peripheral blood. The receptors stem from a young woman who had recovered from COVID-19.

This chain links TRBV15 with TRBJ2-3, with TRBD1 as a possible D gene (6 bases). Germline-derived CDR1 and CDR2 are LNHNV and YYDKDF (reference sequence). V lost 6 bases to trimming and J lost 6 bases, with 22 bases between them. This CDR3 spans 16 amino acids. CDR3 DNA: TGTGCCACCAGTCCCACCAGGGACACCCTTTGGGATACGCAGTATTTT. The encoded protein is CATSPTRDTLWDTQYF.

This clone showed up just once. The gene calls are TRBV12-5 and TRBJ1-2; 9 bases are a match to TRBD1. The germline gives CDR1 LGHNT, CDR2 FRNRAP. After removal of 3 bases from V and 4 bases from J, the junction contained 15 bases not matched to a gene. The CDR3 spans 18 residues. CDR3 bases: TGTGCTAGTGGTTTCCCCACCGGGACAGGGTGGGGCGGCTATGGCTACACCTTC. It encodes CASGFPTGTGWGGYGYTF.

A single count supports this clone. Other nucleotide sequences in the sample specify the same CDR3. The chain uses TRBV7-2 and TRBJ2-7; D might be TRBD2 (6 bases). CDR1 and CDR2 from the germline V gene are SGHTA and FQGNSA. Trimming shortened V by 0 bases and J by 4 bases, and 10 bases separated the two germline ends. This CDR3 contains 14 residues. The CDR3 sequence: CASSLAGLSYEQYF. The CDR3 coding sequence is TGTGCCAGCAGCTTAGCGGGACTTTCTTACGAGCAGTACTTC.

This chain uses TRBV27 with TRBJ2-1; tentatively, D is TRBD1 (5 bases). This CDR3 region has 20 residues. Germline V lookup: CDR1 MNHEY, CDR2 SMNVEV (reference sequence). V was pared by 3 bases and J by 6 bases, with 30 bases between. CDR3 in DNA: TGTGCCAGCAGTTTCTTCCCTGCCCCGACGCCGGACAATGGGGCCAATGAGCAGTTCTTC. Its protein is CASSFFPAPTPDNGANEQFF.

CDR3 sequence: CASSEALPSYNSPLHF. CDR3 sequence (DNA): TGTGCCAGCAGCGAAGCCTTACCTTCATATAATTCACCCCTCCACTTT. The chain has TRBV11-2 and TRBJ1-6, with D uncertain. Trimming shortened V by 5 bases and J by 4 bases, and 15 bases separated the two germline ends. The CDR3 extends over 16 amino acids. CDR1 and CDR2 (germline): SGHAT, FQNNGV.

This chain joins TRBV3-1 (or the pseudogene TRBV3-2) and TRBJ1-1, with 9 bases identical to TRBD1. With V trimmed by 6 bases and J by 4 bases, 6 bases remained unmatched. The CDR3 contains 14 residues. Germline values: CDR1 LGHDT, CDR2 YNNKEL (reference sequence). CDR3 DNA: TGTGCCAGCAGGGGGACAGGGACCTCCACTGAAGCTTTCTTT. Residues: CASRGTGTSTEAFF.

The chain combines TRBV12-3 or TRBV12-4 with TRBJ1-1; the D is unclear. With 4 bases removed from V and 10 bases from J, the gap between germline ends came to 16 bases. The CDR3 contains 13 residues. The chain's CDR3 is CASSSRSSMAAFF. In DNA, the CDR3 is TGTGCCAGCAGTTCTAGGTCCTCAATGGCAGCTTTCTTT.

V and J are TRBV3-1 (or the pseudogene TRBV3-2) and TRBJ2-7; possible D gene TRBD2, 5 bases. Germline V gives CDR1 LGHDT, CDR2 YNNKEL (reference sequence). The V and J ends lost 0 bases and 2 bases respectively, with 14 bases between them. CDR3 length: 16 residues. CDR3 DNA: TGTGCCAGCAGCCAAGATTTCGGGGTGCTGGCCTACGAGCAGTACTTC. This gives the protein CASSQDFGVLAYEQYF.

The V gene is TRBV30, the J gene TRBJ1-6; D unresolved. CDR3 length: 12 residues. With 3 bases removed from V and 5 bases from J, the gap between germline ends came to 5 bases. The germline gives CDR1 GTSNPN, CDR2 SVGIG (reference sequence). The CDR3 loop reads CAWSPDNSPLHF. For the CDR3, the DNA is TGTGCCTGGAGCCCAGATAATTCACCCCTCCACTTT.

J is TRBJ2-7 and V is TRBV2; maybe TRBD1 (7 bases). Trimming removed 3 bases from V and 4 bases from J, with 16 bases in between. CDR1 and CDR2 from the germline V gene are SNHLY and FYNNEI. CDR3 size: 15 residues. In DNA form, the CDR3 reads TGTGCCAGCAGTGAGGGGAACAGGGGAGGATACGAGCAGTACTTC. Its translation is CASSEGNRGGYEQYF.

The V gene is TRBV6-2 or TRBV6-3, the J gene TRBJ2-3; no definite D call. This CDR3 spans 12 amino acids. V gave up 4 bases and J gave up 0 bases, with 2 bases separating them. Germline V gene lookup returns CDR1 MNHEY and CDR2 SVGEGT. CDR3 loop: CASSSSTDTQYF. The DNA of the CDR3 is TGTGCCAGCAGTTCTAGCACAGATACGCAGTATTTT.

The chain has TRBV6-5 and TRBJ1-6; D gene unclear. Germline V gene data show CDR1 as MNHEY and CDR2 as SVGAGI. V lost 2 bases to trimming and J lost 12 bases, with 14 bases between them. The CDR3 totals 14 residues. The CDR3 is CASSYNRGAGPLHF. CDR3 DNA: TGTGCCAGCAGTTACAATCGGGGTGCGGGACCCCTCCACTTT.

This chain connects TRBV27 to TRBJ2-5, with a tentative D call TRBD2 (5 bases). Per germline, CDR1 MNHEY and CDR2 SMNVEV (reference sequence). The CDR3 is 14 residues long. Trimming removed 3 bases from V and 5 bases from J, with 13 bases in between. The CDR3 DNA sequence: TGTGCCAGCAGTTTTGAGGGATTTGGGGAGACCCAGTACTTC. Encoded protein: CASSFEGFGETQYF.

The chain is built from TRBV6-5 and TRBJ1-2; 8 bases are a match to TRBD1. J gave up 8 bases and V 4 bases, and 9 bases lay outside the gene matches. Germline V gene data show CDR1 as MNHEY and CDR2 as SVGAGI. This CDR3 contains 14 residues. The CDR3 nucleotides are TGTGCCAGCAGTTCAAGGACAGGGAAAGGAGGCTACACCTTC. Residues: CASSSRTGKGGYTF.

The chain links TRBV27 to TRBJ1-1, with D perhaps matching TRBD1 (6 bases). This CDR3 is 17 amino acids long. V shed 3 bases and J shed 0 bases, with 17 bases lying between them. The germline V gene encodes CDR1 MNHEY and CDR2 SMNVEV (reference sequence). In DNA, the CDR3 is TGTGCCAGCAGTTTTGGGCAGGGGCGAATTATGAACACTGAAGCTTTCTTT. Amino acids: CASSFGQGRIMNTEAFF.

The rearrangement uses TRBV13 and TRBJ2-3, with D unresolved. V was cut by 4 bases and J by 4 bases, with 12 bases left in between. The CDR3 length is 14 residues. From germline, CDR1 is PRHDT and CDR2 FYEKMQ (reference sequence). CDR3 bases: TGTGCCAGCAGCTCCGCGACTTCGGCAGATACGCAGTATTTT. Protein sequence: CASSSATSADTQYF. Full variable domain (rest looked up from reference TRBV13 and TRBJ2-3): AAGVIQSPRHLIKEKRETATLKCYPIPRHDTVYWYQQGPGQDPQFLISFYEKMQSDKGSIPDRFSAQQFSDYHSELNMSSLELGDSALYFCASSSATSADTQYFGPGTRLTVL.

The chain links TRBV6-6 to TRBJ1-1; D not certain. With 3 bases removed from V and 5 bases from J, the gap between germline ends came to 7 bases. Germline V gene sequence: CDR1 MNHNY, CDR2 SVGAGI (reference sequence). This CDR3 has 12 amino acids. In nucleotides, the CDR3 is TGTGCCAGCAGTTATATCGGGACTGAAGCTTTCTTT. Protein product: CASSYIGTEAFF.

This chain connects TRBV12-3 or TRBV12-4 to TRBJ2-5, with TRBD1 matching over 7 bases. Trimming removed 6 bases from V and 4 bases from J; junction bases left unmatched: 5. The CDR3 contains 13 residues. Here the CDR3 DNA reads TGTGCCAGCAGCCAACAGGGGAGAGAGACCCAGTACTTC. Its protein product is CASSQQGRETQYF.

The J gene is TRBJ2-7, the V gene TRBV27; 7 bases are shared with TRBD1. Germline-derived CDR1 and CDR2 are MNHEY and SMNVEV (reference sequence). This CDR3 is built from 15 residues. The ends lost 0 bases at V and 2 bases at J; junction bases unmatched: 4. The CDR3 region is CASSLSVQGTYEQYF. The CDR3 DNA is TGTGCCAGCAGTTTATCAGTACAGGGGACCTACGAGCAGTACTTC.

The chain has TRBV2 and TRBJ2-4, with D perhaps matching TRBD2 (7 bases). The CDR3 covers 13 residues. Trimming took off 4 bases at V and 9 bases at J, with 13 bases between the two ends. Germline assignment: CDR1 SNHLY and CDR2 FYNNEI. This CDR3 is CASSVWEGGIQYF. Written as DNA, the CDR3 is TGTGCCAGCAGTGTCTGGGAGGGGGGCATTCAGTACTTC.

The chain joins TRBV4-1 to TRBJ1-3; TRBD1 might be the D (6 bases). V lost 7 bases, J lost 0 bases, and 19 bases lay in between. Germline V CDR1 and CDR2: MGHRA, YSYEKL. The CDR3 totals 17 residues. Here the CDR3 reads CASTGNWGGYSGNTIYF. The DNA of the CDR3 is TGCGCCAGCACGGGAAACTGGGGGGGCTACTCTGGAAACACCATATATTTT.

The chain couples TRBV3-1 (or the pseudogene TRBV3-2) to TRBJ2-2; TRBD2 agrees at 7 bases. V was clipped by 4 bases and J by 7 bases; unmatched bases: 3. This CDR3 spans 13 amino acids. The V gene's germline CDR1 is LGHDT and CDR2 YNNKEL (reference sequence). The CDR3 coding sequence is TGTGCCAGCAGCCGAAGCGGGATCGGGGAGCTGTTTTTT. Translating it yields CASSRSGIGELFF.

The V call is TRBV4-3, the J call TRBJ1-1, with 8 bases matching TRBD1. Trimming took 1 base from V and 1 from J; bases not matched to a gene: 5. Germline V CDR1 and CDR2: LGHNA, YSLEER. There are 16 residues in the CDR3. This CDR3 reads CASSQVETGANTEAFF. The DNA of the CDR3 is TGCGCCAGCAGCCAAGTGGAGACAGGGGCGAACACTGAAGCTTTCTTT.

The V call is TRBV5-6, the J call TRBJ1-3; D is possibly TRBD1 (5 bases). The CDR3 sequence is 16 residues long. Germline V gene lookup returns CDR1 SGHDT and CDR2 YYEEEE. Trimming shortened V by 0 bases and J by 6 bases, and 16 bases separated the two germline ends. CDR3 sequence: CASSLDRGEFLNTIYF. DNA of the CDR3: TGTGCCAGCAGCTTGGATCGGGGGGAGTTCTTAAACACCATATATTTT.